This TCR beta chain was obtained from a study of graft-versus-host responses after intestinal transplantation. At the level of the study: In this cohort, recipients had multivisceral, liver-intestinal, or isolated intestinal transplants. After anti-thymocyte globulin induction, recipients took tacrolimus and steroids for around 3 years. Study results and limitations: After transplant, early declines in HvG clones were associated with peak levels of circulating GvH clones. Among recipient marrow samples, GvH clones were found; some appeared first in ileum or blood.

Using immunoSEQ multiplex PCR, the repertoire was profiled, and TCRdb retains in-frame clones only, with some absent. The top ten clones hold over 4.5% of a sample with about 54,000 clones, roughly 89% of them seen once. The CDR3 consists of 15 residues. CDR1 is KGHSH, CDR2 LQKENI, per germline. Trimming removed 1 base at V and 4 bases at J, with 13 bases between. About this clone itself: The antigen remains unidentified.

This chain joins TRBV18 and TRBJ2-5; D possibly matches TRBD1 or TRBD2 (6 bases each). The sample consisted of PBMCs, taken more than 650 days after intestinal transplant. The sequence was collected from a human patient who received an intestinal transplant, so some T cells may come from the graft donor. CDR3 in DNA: TGTGCCAGCTCACCACGGGGGGCCGGGGGAGAGACCCAGTACTTC. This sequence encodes CASSPRGAGGETQYF.